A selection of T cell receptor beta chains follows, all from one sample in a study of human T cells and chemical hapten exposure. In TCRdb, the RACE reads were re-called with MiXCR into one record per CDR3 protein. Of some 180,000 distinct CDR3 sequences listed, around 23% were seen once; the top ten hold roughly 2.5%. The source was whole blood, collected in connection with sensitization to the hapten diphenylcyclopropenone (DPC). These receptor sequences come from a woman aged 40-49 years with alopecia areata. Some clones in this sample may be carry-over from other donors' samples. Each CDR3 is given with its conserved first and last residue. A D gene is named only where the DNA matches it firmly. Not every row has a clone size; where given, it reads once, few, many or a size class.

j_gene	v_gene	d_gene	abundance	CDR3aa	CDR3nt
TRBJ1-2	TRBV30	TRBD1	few	CASRTGTNYGYTF	TGTGCCTCCCGGACAGGGACTAACTATGGCTACACCTTC
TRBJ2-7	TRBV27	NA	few	CASSRGGAANYEQYF	TGTGCCAGCAGTCGCGGAGGGGCCGCCAACTACGAGCAGTACTTC
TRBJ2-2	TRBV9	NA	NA	CASSVAFGGANTGELFF	TGTGCCAGCAGCGTAGCGTTCGGAGGGGCGAACACCGGGGAGCTGTTTTTT
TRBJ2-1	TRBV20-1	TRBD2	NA	CSARLPPGTSRYNEQFF	TGCAGTGCTAGACTTCCCCCAGGGACTAGCCGCTACAATGAGCAGTTCTTC
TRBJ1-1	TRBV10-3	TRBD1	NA	CAIRTGESAEAFF	TGTGCCATCAGGACAGGGGAGAGCGCTGAAGCTTTCTTT
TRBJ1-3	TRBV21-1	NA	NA	CASSTPEGNTIYF	TGTGCCAGCAGCACCCCCGAGGGGAACACCATATATTTT
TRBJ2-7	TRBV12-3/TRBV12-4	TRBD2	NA	CASSRSSGRPYEQYF	TGTGCCAGCAGTAGGTCTAGCGGGAGACCGTACGAGCAGTACTTC
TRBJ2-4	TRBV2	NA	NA	CASRGDLGIQYF	TGTGCCAGCAGGGGGGATTTGGGCATTCAGTACTTC
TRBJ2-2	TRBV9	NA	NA	CASSPRGLGTGELFF	TGTGCCAGCAGCCCCCGCGGGCTTGGCACCGGGGAGCTGTTTTTT
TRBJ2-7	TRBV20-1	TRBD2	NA	CSARLAGKGHEQYF	TGCAGTGCTAGGCTAGCGGGAAAGGGCCACGAGCAGTACTTC
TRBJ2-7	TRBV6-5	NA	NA	CASIWTDSYEQYF	TGTGCCAGCATCTGGACAGATTCCTACGAGCAGTACTTC
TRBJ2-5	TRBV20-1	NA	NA	CSAREWYQETQYF	TGCAGTGCTAGAGAATGGTACCAAGAGACCCAGTACTTC
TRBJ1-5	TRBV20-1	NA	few	CSARGGDGNQPQHF	TGCAGTGCTAGGGGGGGGGACGGCAATCAGCCCCAGCATTTT
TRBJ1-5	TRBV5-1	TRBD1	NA	CASSLTGAHNQPQHF	TGCGCCAGCAGTTTGACAGGGGCCCACAATCAGCCCCAGCATTTT
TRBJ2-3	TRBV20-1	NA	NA	CSARSGTATDTQYF	TGCAGTGCTAGGTCCGGGACTGCCACAGATACGCAGTATTTT
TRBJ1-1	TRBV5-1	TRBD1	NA	CASSLPGQINTEAFF	TGCGCCAGCAGCTTGCCGGGACAGATAAACACTGAAGCTTTCTTT
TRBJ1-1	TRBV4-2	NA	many	CASSAPPGGGGTEAFF	TGTGCCAGCAGCGCACCCCCAGGAGGAGGAGGGACTGAAGCTTTCTTT
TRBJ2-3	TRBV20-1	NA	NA	CSATPQFGTDTQYF	TGCAGTGCCACTCCTCAGTTTGGCACAGATACGCAGTATTTT
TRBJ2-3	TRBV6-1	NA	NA	CASSERTGTDTQYF	TGTGCCAGCAGTGAAAGGACAGGCACAGATACGCAGTATTTT
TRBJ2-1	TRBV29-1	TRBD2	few	CSAGTSGSISYNEQFF	TGCAGCGCCGGGACTAGCGGGAGTATTTCCTACAATGAGCAGTTCTTC
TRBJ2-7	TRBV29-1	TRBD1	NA	CSVGGTAPYEQYF	TGCAGCGTTGGGGGGACAGCTCCCTACGAGCAGTACTTC
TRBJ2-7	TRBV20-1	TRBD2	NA	CSARDGGGAVGEQYF	TGCAGTGCTAGAGATGGGGGAGGGGCGGTTGGGGAGCAGTACTTC
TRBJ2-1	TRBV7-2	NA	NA	CASSLDPESGLRIYNEQFF	TGTGCCAGCAGCCTAGACCCCGAAAGCGGACTAAGAATCTACAATGAGCAGTTCTTC
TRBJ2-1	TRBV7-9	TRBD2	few	CASSQGLGASGQFF	TGTGCCAGCAGCCAGGGACTAGGAGCTTCAGGCCAATTCTTC
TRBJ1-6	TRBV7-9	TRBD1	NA	CASSDWTGGEVSPLHF	TGTGCCAGCAGCGATTGGACAGGGGGAGAGGTCTCACCCCTCCACTTT
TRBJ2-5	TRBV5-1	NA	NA	CASSGGLQETQYF	TGCGCCAGCAGCGGGGGGCTCCAAGAGACCCAGTACTTC
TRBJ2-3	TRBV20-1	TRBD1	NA	CSARPTGSTDTQYF	TGCAGTGCTAGACCGACAGGGAGCACAGATACGCAGTATTTT
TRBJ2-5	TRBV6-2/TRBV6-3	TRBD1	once	CASSSITGDQETQYF	TGTGCCAGCAGTTCCATAACAGGGGACCAAGAGACCCAGTACTTC
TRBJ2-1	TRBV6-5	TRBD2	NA	CASKGSGRSNEQFF	TGTGCCAGCAAAGGCAGCGGGAGGAGTAATGAGCAGTTCTTC
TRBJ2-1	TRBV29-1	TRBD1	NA	CSVEGRDRSYNEQFF	TGCAGCGTTGAAGGTCGGGACAGGAGCTACAATGAGCAGTTCTTC
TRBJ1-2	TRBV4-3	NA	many	CASSQDRANYGYTF	TGCGCCAGCAGCCAAGACAGGGCGAACTATGGCTACACCTTC
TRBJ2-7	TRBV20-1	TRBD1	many	CSARGIQGWHEQYF	TGCAGTGCTAGAGGTATACAGGGGTGGCACGAGCAGTACTTC
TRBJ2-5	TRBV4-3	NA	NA	CASSQATGPQETQYF	TGCGCCAGCAGCCAAGCCACAGGGCCCCAAGAGACCCAGTACTTC
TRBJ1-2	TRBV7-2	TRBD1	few	CASSLGQGFGGYTF	TGTGCCAGCAGCTTAGGACAGGGTTTTGGAGGCTACACCTTC
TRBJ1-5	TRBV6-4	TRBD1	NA	CASSRQGGNQPQHF	TGTGCCAGCAGTCGACAGGGAGGCAATCAGCCCCAGCATTTT
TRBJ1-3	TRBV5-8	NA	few	CASSLSGRSGNTIYF	TGTGCCAGCAGCTTATCCGGACGCTCTGGAAACACCATATATTTT
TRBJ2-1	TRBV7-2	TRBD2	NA	CASSLAGLAGVGEQFF	TGTGCCAGCAGCTTAGCGGGACTAGCGGGAGTTGGTGAGCAGTTCTTC
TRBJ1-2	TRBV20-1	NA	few	CSAPQTGNYGYTF	TGCAGTGCTCCTCAGACTGGGAACTATGGCTACACCTTC
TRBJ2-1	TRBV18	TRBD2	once	CASSYLSGTSYNEQFF	TGTGCCAGCTCATACCTTAGCGGGACCTCATACAATGAGCAGTTCTTC
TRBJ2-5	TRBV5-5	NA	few	CASSSPAGVETQYF	TGTGCCAGCAGCTCACCTGCCGGGGTGGAGACCCAGTACTTC
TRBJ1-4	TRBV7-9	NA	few	CASSERPDGNEKLFF	TGTGCCAGCAGCGAACGGCCGGACGGGAATGAAAAACTGTTTTTT
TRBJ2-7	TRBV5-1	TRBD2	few	CASSLASGMWHEQYF	TGCGCCAGCAGCTTGGCTAGCGGGATGTGGCACGAGCAGTACTTC
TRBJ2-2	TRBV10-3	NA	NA	CAISESVRNTGELFF	TGTGCCATCAGTGAGTCGGTCCGGAACACCGGGGAGCTGTTTTTT
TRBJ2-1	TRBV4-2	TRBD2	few	CASSQDRVGGQSIYNEQFF	TGTGCCAGCAGCCAAGATAGGGTGGGAGGGCAAAGTATCTACAATGAGCAGTTCTTC
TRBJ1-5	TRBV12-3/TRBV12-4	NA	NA	CASSRLDSNQPQHF	TGTGCCAGCAGCCGTTTAGATAGCAATCAGCCCCAGCATTTT
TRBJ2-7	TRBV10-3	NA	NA	CAISESRSGEQYF	TGTGCCATCAGTGAGTCGAGGTCGGGGGAGCAGTACTTC
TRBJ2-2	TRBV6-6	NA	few	CASSYPPGELFF	TGTGCCAGCTCATACCCACCCGGGGAGCTGTTTTTT
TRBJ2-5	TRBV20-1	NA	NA	CSARDAQGPQETQYF	TGCAGTGCTAGAGATGCCCAGGGGCCTCAAGAGACCCAGTACTTC
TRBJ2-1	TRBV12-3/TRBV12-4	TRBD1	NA	CASNPGTGGLEQFF	TGTGCCAGCAACCCGGGGACAGGGGGTTTAGAGCAGTTCTTC
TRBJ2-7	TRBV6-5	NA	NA	CASSYSRLFEQYF	TGTGCCAGCAGTTACTCGCGGCTGTTCGAGCAGTACTTC
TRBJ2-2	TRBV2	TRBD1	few	CASNRGNTGELFF	TGTGCCAGCAACAGGGGGAACACCGGGGAGCTGTTTTTT
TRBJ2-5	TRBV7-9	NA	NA	CASSPSSETQYF	TGTGCCAGCAGCCCTTCTAGTGAGACCCAGTACTTC
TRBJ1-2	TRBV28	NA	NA	CASSLGVGYTF	TGTGCCAGCAGTTTAGGGGTTGGCTACACCTTC
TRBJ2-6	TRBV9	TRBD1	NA	CASGTGAGANVLTF	TGTGCCAGCGGGACAGGGGCGGGGGCCAACGTCCTGACTTTC